This is a list of T cell receptor beta chains from one sample in a study of T cells in tuberculosis. Assay used: immunoSEQ multiplex PCR; TCRdb lists only in-frame clones, some missing. Of fewer than 55,000 clones listed, 90% to 95% are singletons. The source material was PBMCs. These receptors all stem from a donor aged 5 to 30 with latent tuberculosis or without tuberculosis infection. Both conserved end residues are part of each CDR3. Each record gives: V gene, J gene, clone size, D gene, CDR3 DNA, CDR3 protein. The D gene is left open where the match is weak. Some rows mark clone size as missing; the rest say once, few, many or name a class of expanded clone.

TRBV25-1	TRBJ2-7	-	TRBD1	TGTGCCAGCAGTGCGACCGAACCCGTATCAGGGGGCTACGAGCAGTACTTC	CASSATEPVSGGYEQYF
TRBV7-7	TRBJ2-5	-	TRBD1	TGTGCCAGCAGCTTAGGACAGGGAACAGAGACCCAGTACTTC	CASSLGQGTETQYF
TRBV6-1	TRBJ1-5	-	-	TGTGCCAGCAGTGATGGCGAGGTGGAGCCCCAGCATTTT	CASSDGEVEPQHF
TRBV6-5	TRBJ1-2	-	-	TGTGCCAGCAGTTACTCGGGGGGGGACTATGGCTACACCTTC	CASSYSGGDYGYTF
TRBV5-6	TRBJ2-1	-	TRBD1	TGTGCCAGCAGCTTGGACAGGGGCCGGCACAATGAGCAGTTCTTC	CASSLDRGRHNEQFF
TRBV7-9	TRBJ1-1	-	-	TGTGCCAGCAGCTTAGTCGTGACCGAGGGTGGCACTGAAGCTTTCTTT	CASSLVVTEGGTEAFF
TRBV6-5	TRBJ1-4	-	-	TGTGCCAGCAGTTATGAGGGTCAGAGTAATGAAAAACTGTTTTTT	CASSYEGQSNEKLFF
TRBV6-1	TRBJ1-5	-	-	TGTGCCATCTCGGTGGGACTGAGCAATCAGCCCCAGCATTTT	CAISVGLSNQPQHF
TRBV2	TRBJ2-7	-	-	TGTGCCAGCAGTTACGGGACGGGAGCCTACGAGCAGTACTTC	CASSYGTGAYEQYF
TRBV19	TRBJ1-2	-	TRBD1	TGTGCCAGTAGTTCCATGGACAGGGGCGACTATGGCTACACCTTC	CASSSMDRGDYGYTF
TRBV7-9	TRBJ2-7	-	-	TGTGCCAGCAGCCCTCCCCGTCCAGGGCCTAGCTCCTACGAGCAGTACTTC	CASSPPRPGPSSYEQYF
TRBV13	TRBJ2-2	-	TRBD2	TGTGCCAGCAGCTTATCAGCGGGGGGGCCGGGCACCGGGGAGCTGTTTTTT	CASSLSAGGPGTGELFF
TRBV2	TRBJ2-7	once	TRBD2	TGTGCCAGCACTATGACTAGCGGGAGCGAGCAGTACTTC	CASTMTSGSEQYF
TRBV11-2	TRBJ1-3	once	-	TGTGCCAGCAGCTCATACCAGGGTGCAGGAAACACCATATATTTT	CASSSYQGAGNTIYF
TRBV9	TRBJ2-7	-	TRBD2	TGTGCCAGCAGCGTTGGACTAGCGGGAGAAGTGTACGAGCAGTACTTC	CASSVGLAGEVYEQYF
TRBV29-1	TRBJ2-7	-	-	TGCAGCGTTGAAGATTTCGGAACTAGCTCCTACTACGAGCAGTACTTC	CSVEDFGTSSYYEQYF
TRBV30	TRBJ1-1	-	-	TGTGCCTGGAGCCCTTCGGGGGACACTGAAGCTTTCTTT	CAWSPSGDTEAFF
TRBV2	TRBJ1-1	-	-	TGTGCCAGCAGTGAAGGGGGGGGGAACACTGAAGCTTTCTTT	CASSEGGGNTEAFF
TRBV7-6	TRBJ2-7	-	TRBD1	TGTGCCAGCAGCTCCACGGGACAGGGGGGATACGAGCAGTACTTC	CASSSTGQGGYEQYF
TRBV9	TRBJ1-1	-	TRBD1	TGTGCCAGCAGCGGGGGACAGGGGATCACTGAAGCTTTCTTT	CASSGGQGITEAFF
TRBV6-5	TRBJ1-1	-	-	TGTGCCAGCAATGGGGCGGCTTACACTGAAGCTTTCTTT	CASNGAAYTEAFF
TRBV7-6	TRBJ1-6	-	TRBD1	TGTGCCAGCAGCTTAGCCTCCGGGACAGATTCACCCCTCCACTTT	CASSLASGTDSPLHF
TRBV5-1	TRBJ1-3	once	-	TGCGCCAGCAGCTTGGGAGAGTTAACCTCTGGAAACACCATATATTTT	CASSLGELTSGNTIYF
TRBV11-2	TRBJ2-1	once	TRBD2	TGTGCCAGCAGCCCCAGACTAGCGGTCCAGGCCCCCAATGAGCAGTTCTTC	CASSPRLAVQAPNEQFF
TRBV7-2	TRBJ2-7	-	TRBD1	TGTGCCAGCAGCTTAGGCCGGGACAGGTTTTCCTACGAGCAGTACTTC	CASSLGRDRFSYEQYF
TRBV10-3	TRBJ2-7	-	-	TGTGCCATCAGTGAGCAGGGGGGCCCTAGCGAGCAGTACTTC	CAISEQGGPSEQYF
TRBV5-6	TRBJ2-7	-	TRBD2	TGTGCCAGCAGCTTGGTGATAGGGAGGGACGAGCAGTACTTC	CASSLVIGRDEQYF
TRBV29-1	TRBJ1-2	once	-	TGCAGCGTTGAAGATCGGCAGGGGTCTTGCTACACCTTC	CSVEDRQGSCYTF
TRBV19	TRBJ2-1	-	TRBD1	TGTGCCAGTAGATCCACCGGGACAGGGTTGGGAGAGCAGTTCTTC	CASRSTGTGLGEQFF
TRBV5-1	TRBJ2-2	-	-	TGCGCCAGCAGCTTGGTACCGGACACCGGGGAGCTGTTTTTT	CASSLVPDTGELFF
TRBV2	TRBJ1-1	-	-	TGTGCCAGCAGTGCCGGGTTCACTGAAGCTTTCTTT	CASSAGFTEAFF
TRBV19	TRBJ2-6	-	TRBD1	TGTGCCAGTAAAGGACAGGGTTCTGGGGCCAACGTCCTGACTTTC	CASKGQGSGANVLTF
TRBV7-2	TRBJ1-4	-	TRBD1	TGTGCCAGCAGTTCCCAGGGGGCTGGATATGAAAAACTGTTTTTT	CASSSQGAGYEKLFF
TRBV5-1	TRBJ2-7	-	-	TGCGCCAGCAGCTTGGCCAGCGCCTTGGAGCAGTACTTC	CASSLASALEQYF
TRBV27	TRBJ2-7	once	TRBD1	TGTGCCAGCAGTTCCGGGACAGGGGTCGAGCAGTACTTC	CASSSGTGVEQYF
TRBV30	TRBJ1-1	-	-	TGTGCCTGGATGACAAAGATGAACACTGAAGCTTTCTTT	CAWMTKMNTEAFF
TRBV7-9	TRBJ2-1	-	-	TGTGCCAGCAGCTTCTTCCCGGGTCCCGAGCAGTTCTTC	CASSFFPGPEQFF